This T cell receptor beta chain was observed in a study of T cells in Graves' hyperthyroidism and ophthalmopathy. The authors obtained PBMCs from around 10 ml of fresh peripheral blood. RNA transcripts yielded amplified TCR beta CDR3 regions. HTBI primers were the set used in a first-round RT-PCR of the TCR CDR3. TCRdb reprocessed the multiplex PCR reads with MiXCR, giving one entry per CDR3 protein. The table has some 440,000 distinct CDR3 sequences, 15% to 19% seen once. Study-wide findings and caveats: The authors' 13 V-J model separated ophthalmopathy from stable hyperthyroidism. Among clonotypes expanded in thyroid above 0.001, most were also found in blood.

Note on this clonotype: The antigen is not known.

Deletions cut 2 bases from V and 0 bases from J, with 10 bases between. Germline loops: CDR1 DFQATT, CDR2 SNEGSKA (reference sequence). CDR3 length equals 14 residues. This receptor was obtained from a woman under 30 with Graves' hyperthyroidism. This chain joins TRBV20-1 and TRBJ1-1; the D is unclear. Sequencing used blood. The CDR3, as DNA: TGCAGTGCTAGACCCCCGGACCTGAACACTGAAGCTTTCTTT. This sequence encodes CSARPPDLNTEAFF.